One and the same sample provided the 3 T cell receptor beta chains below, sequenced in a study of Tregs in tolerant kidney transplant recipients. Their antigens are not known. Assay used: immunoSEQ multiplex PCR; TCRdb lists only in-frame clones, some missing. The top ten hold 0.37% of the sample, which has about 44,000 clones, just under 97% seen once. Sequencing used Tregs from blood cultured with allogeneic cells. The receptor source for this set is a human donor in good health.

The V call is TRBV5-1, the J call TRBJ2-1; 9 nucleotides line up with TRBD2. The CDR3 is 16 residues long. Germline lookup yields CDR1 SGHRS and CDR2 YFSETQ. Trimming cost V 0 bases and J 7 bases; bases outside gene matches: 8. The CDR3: CASSLGWASGKNEQFF. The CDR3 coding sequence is TGCGCCAGCAGCTTGGGGTGGGCTAGCGGGAAAAATGAGCAGTTCTTC.

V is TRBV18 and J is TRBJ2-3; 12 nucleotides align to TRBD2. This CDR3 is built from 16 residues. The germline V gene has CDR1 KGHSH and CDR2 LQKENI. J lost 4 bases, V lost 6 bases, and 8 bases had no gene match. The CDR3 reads CASSPLAGGLADTQYF. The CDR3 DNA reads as TGTGCCAGCTCCCCCCTAGCGGGGGGGTTAGCAGATACGCAGTATTTT.

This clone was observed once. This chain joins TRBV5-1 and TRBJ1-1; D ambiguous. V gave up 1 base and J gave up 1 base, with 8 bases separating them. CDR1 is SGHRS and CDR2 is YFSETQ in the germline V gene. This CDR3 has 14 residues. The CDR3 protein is CASSLPFRNTEAFF. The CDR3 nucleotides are TGCGCCAGCAGCTTGCCTTTCCGGAACACTGAAGCTTTCTTT.